The clone carrying this TCR beta chain was detected only a few times. No antigen is known for it. The sample comes from a study of T-cell reconstitution after alpha-beta-depleted transplantation in children. During its preparation, the TCRbeta library received unique molecular identifiers. TCRdb analysed the PCR reads with MiXCR anew, one entry per CDR3 protein. The sample includes about 980,000 distinct CDR3 sequences, roughly 31% seen only once; the top ten take about 28%. The CDR3 length is 15 residues. CDR1 and CDR2 from the germline V gene are SGHKS and YYEKEE (reference sequence). The ends were cut back, 3 bases at V and 0 bases at J, with 10 bases in the middle. Study-level points and caveats: T-cell counts and diversity were attributed mostly to newly produced T cells one year after transplant. Surviving recipient T cells and intrathymic progenitors accounted for some patients' high TCRbeta diversity at day 60. Several hundred expanded graft clones reportedly gave rise to the alpha-beta T cells present about two months after transplant.

This receptor was taken from a boy under three years old who had a stem cell transplant for SCID, so the T cells may come from the graft donor. The rearrangement joins TRBV5-5 to TRBJ1-3; D is undetermined. This specimen was PBMCs, mostly from graft donor cells, taken 360 days after TCRalphabeta/CD19-depleted stem cell transplant. CDR3 DNA sequence: TGTGCCAGCAGCTCAAAAGAGTTCTCTGGAAACACCATATATTTT. This translates into CASSSKEFSGNTIYF.